The 11 T cell receptor beta chains below all came from one sample that was sequenced in a study of T cell clonality in common variable immunodeficiency. Broader study findings: Reportedly, TCR beta sequences from common variable immunodeficiency showed fewer deletions and N-nucleotide insertions.

These receptors' targets are unknown. The assay was immunoSEQ multiplex PCR, and TCRdb's table has in-frame clones only and misses some. The sample yields tens of thousands of clones, without any singletons. Input material: peripheral blood mononuclear cells. These receptors came from a human donor with common variable immunodeficiency.

This clone came up a few times. The read ends 3 residues early relative to the CDR3; the germline J gene fills the gap. This rearrangement joins TRBV2 to TRBJ2-2; 8 nucleotides align to TRBD2. The CDR3 length is 15 residues. The trim removed 6 bases at V and 5 bases at J, leaving 8 bases unmatched. Germline values: CDR1 SNHLY, CDR2 FYNNEI. The CDR3 DNA, read in part, is TGTGCCAGCAGCGACGGGGGGGCAGGAACCGGGGAG. Amino acids: CASSDGGAGTGE. The whole CDR3 sequence reads CASSDGGAGTGELFF.

This clone was found many times. The read gets to within 3 residues of the CDR3 end, and the germline J gene fills in the rest. The V gene is TRBV30, the J gene TRBJ1-2, with D perhaps TRBD1 (6 bases). The CDR3 covers 13 residues. The germline V and J ends were trimmed by 5 bases and 5 bases, with 15 bases remaining between them. CDR1 GTSNPN and CDR2 SVGIG come from the germline V gene (reference sequence). The CDR3 reads CAWSRQVGYGYTF. The covered CDR3 bases are TGTGCCTGGTCCCGACAGGTGGGTTATGGC.

This clone appeared a few times. The DNA ends 3 residues before the CDR3 does, and the rest of the CDR3 is filled in from the germline J gene. V is TRBV19 and J is TRBJ2-2; D may be TRBD1 (7 bases). Trimming left V 5 bases short and J 7 bases short, with 14 bases between. Germline V gene sequence: CDR1 LNHDA, CDR2 SQIVND (reference sequence). The CDR3 consists of 14 residues. The CDR3: CASSFGGTDGELFF. Partial CDR3 DNA: TGTGCCAGTAGTTTTGGGGGGACAGACGGGGAG.

This clone was detected ten times or more. The read falls 3 residues short of the CDR3 end, and the missing part is taken from the germline J gene. The genes are TRBV5-1 and TRBJ2-1; tentative D call: TRBD1 (6 bases). The CDR3 is 17 residues long. V shed 0 bases and J shed 8 bases, with 21 bases lying between them. In germline, CDR1 is SGHRS, CDR2 YFSETQ. The CDR3 here is CASSLETGTRPGDEQFF. The DNA read from the CDR3 is TGCGCCAGCAGCTTGGAAACCGGGACACGGCCAGGGGATGAG.

This clone has only a few counts. The DNA read from the CDR3 is TGTGCCAGCAGCCTCGCCGCAGGGGGCGTCGAGACC. Residues: CASSLAAGGVET. The entire CDR3 reads CASSLAAGGVETQYF. The chain joins TRBV7-9 to TRBJ2-5, with TRBD1 matching 8 bases. The missing CDR3 end, 3 residues past where the read stops, is filled in from the germline J gene. The length of the CDR3 is 15 residues. CDR1 is SEHNR and CDR2 is FQNEAQ in the germline V gene (reference sequence). Trimming took 5 bases from V and 5 from J; bases not matched to a gene: 10.

About this clone: With the read ending 3 residues before the CDR3 end, the germline J gene is used to fill in that end. The chain has TRBV2 and TRBJ1-1, with D possibly matching TRBD1 (5 bases). The V gene lost 7 bases and the J gene lost 4 bases, with 13 bases spanning the gap. CDR3 size: 13 residues. CDR1 and CDR2 (germline): SNHLY, FYNNEI. The CDR3 loop is CASTQWGPTEAFF. The CDR3 bases that were read are TGTGCCAGCACCCAGTGGGGCCCCACTGAA. Supplemented by reference TRBV2 and TRBJ1-1, the full variable domain reads EPEVTQTPSHQVTQMGQEVILRCVPISNHLYFYWYRQILGQKVEFLVSFYNNEISEKSEIFDDQFSVERPDGSNFTLKIRSTKLEDSAMYFCASTQWGPTEAFFGQGTRLTVV.

In regard to this clone: The read terminates 3 residues before the CDR3 end, so the remaining end is supplied by the germline J gene. The J gene is TRBJ1-6, the V gene TRBV6-2 or TRBV6-3; maybe TRBD1 (5 bases). V lost 6 bases, J lost 0 bases, and 12 bases lay in between. Germline CDR1 and CDR2: MNHEY and SVGEGT. The CDR3 is 16 residues long. CDR3 bases read: TGTGCCAGCAGCCGAGGGGCTAGCTCCTATAATTCACCC. Protein: CASSRGASSYNSP. The whole CDR3 is CASSRGASSYNSPLHF.

At least ten counts were recorded for this clone. The read comes to an end 3 residues before the CDR3 does, leaving the germline J gene to fill in the end. The chain has TRBV10-3 and TRBJ2-7; a possible D gene is TRBD2 (5 bases). The V end was cut by 0 bases, the J end by 5 bases, with 14 bases between. There are 15 residues in the CDR3. Germline loops: CDR1 ENHRY, CDR2 SYGVKD. The DNA read from the CDR3 is TGTGCCATCAGTGAGTCGAGTCTCGCCGGGGACGAG. Translated: CAISESSLAGDE. The CDR3 reads in full as CAISESSLAGDEQYF.

On this clone itself: The CDR3 end lies 3 residues beyond the end of the read and is filled in from the germline J gene. This chain connects TRBV7-2 to TRBJ1-6; 7 nucleotides line up with TRBD1. Looked up from germline, CDR1 is SGHTA and CDR2 is FQGNSA. The CDR3 covers 15 residues. The J segment lost 6 bases and the V segment lost 5 bases, leaving 7 bases of the junction unmatched. This chain's CDR3 is CASSLGQVLNSPLHF. Partial CDR3 DNA: TGTGCCAGCAGCCTTGGACAGGTCCTTAATTCACCC.

The sample holds many counts of this clone. The read comes to an end 3 residues before the CDR3 does, leaving the germline J gene to fill in the end. The rearrangement uses TRBV23-1 and TRBJ2-5, with 12 bases that match TRBD2. TRBV23-1 is noted as an ORF with a role that remains uncertain. Unmatched junction bases numbered 8, after V lost 6 bases and J lost 3 bases. The CDR3 has 16 residues. The sequenced CDR3 bases are TGCGCCAGCAGGCGCCTGACTAGCGGGGGAGAAGAGACC. As protein: CASRRLTSGGEET. Given in full, the CDR3 is CASRRLTSGGEETQYF.

As regards this clone: The read halts 3 residues ahead of the CDR3 end, with the missing end drawn from the germline J gene. The chain is built from TRBV18 and TRBJ2-7; D unresolved. The CDR3 totals 14 residues. The V gene lost 3 bases and the J gene lost 3 bases, with 12 bases spanning the gap. Germline V CDR1 and CDR2: KGHSH, LQKENI. The CDR3 bases that were read are TGTGCCAGCTCACCGGCACATACCAACTACGAG. Amino acid sequence: CASSPAHTNYE. The entire CDR3 reads CASSPAHTNYEQYF.